This is a list of T cell receptor beta chains from one sample in a study of PD-L1 blockade in urothelial cancer. The assay was immunoSEQ multiplex PCR, and TCRdb's table has in-frame clones only and misses some. Among under 30,000 clones listed, around 88% were seen once. Sample: PBMCs, taken around atezolizumab (anti-PD-L1) treatment. These receptors came from a man over 45 with urothelial cancer. Each CDR3 is given with its conserved first and last residue. A D gene is named only where the DNA matches it firmly. Not all rows give a size; the values are once, few, many and, for expanded clones, a class.

clone_size,cdr3_length,j_call,v_call,d_call,cdr3_aa,cdr3_nt
NA,13,TRBJ1-4,TRBV7-9,NA,CASTPSGAEKLFF,TGTGCCAGCACTCCTTCTGGGGCTGAAAAACTGTTTTTT
NA,19,TRBJ2-3,TRBV4-3,TRBD2,CASSQDPGTSGRAADTQYF,TGCGCCAGCAGCCAAGATCCTGGGACTAGCGGGAGGGCCGCAGATACGCAGTATTTT
few,13,TRBJ2-2,TRBV2,NA,CASSLLKSGELFF,TGTGCCAGCAGTTTATTGAAGAGCGGGGAGCTGTTTTTT
NA,17,TRBJ2-1,TRBV27,NA,CASSEDRSSYSYNEQFF,TGTGCCAGCAGTGAAGACAGAAGTTCTTACTCCTACAATGAGCAGTTCTTC
NA,14,TRBJ2-7,TRBV6-5,TRBD1,CASKRTGGTYEQYF,TGTGCCAGCAAACGGACAGGGGGTACCTACGAGCAGTACTTC
NA,15,TRBJ2-3,TRBV19,NA,CASSTSGYDTDTQYF,TGTGCCAGTAGTACCAGCGGGTATGACACAGATACGCAGTATTTT
NA,13,TRBJ1-5,TRBV10-1,NA,CASSEGTHQPQHF,TGCGCCAGCAGTGAGGGCACGCATCAGCCCCAGCATTTT
NA,15,TRBJ2-1,TRBV19,TRBD2,CASSILAGGVGEQFF,TGTGCCAGTAGTATCCTAGCGGGAGGAGTCGGTGAGCAGTTCTTC
once,11,TRBJ1-1,TRBV28,NA,CASMQLGRAFF,TGTGCCAGCATGCAATTGGGGCGAGCTTTCTTT
NA,12,TRBJ2-7,TRBV5-6,NA,CASSLSSYEQYF,TGTGCCAGCAGCCTGAGCTCCTACGAGCAGTACTTC
NA,14,TRBJ2-5,TRBV5-1,TRBD2,CASRPRGGQETQYF,TGCGCCAGCAGACCCCGGGGGGGCCAAGAGACCCAGTACTTC
once,15,TRBJ2-2,TRBV7-7,TRBD1,CASSPRQGATGELFF,TGTGCTAGCAGCCCGCGACAGGGGGCCACCGGGGAGCTGTTTTTT
NA,15,TRBJ1-1,TRBV14,TRBD1,CASSQEGQGNTEAFF,TGTGCCAGCAGCCAAGAGGGACAGGGGAACACTGAAGCTTTCTTT